The rows below give T cell receptor beta chains drawn from one sample of a study of OX40 agonist ivuxolimab in advanced cancers. The method was immunoSEQ multiplex PCR; TCRdb's version includes in-frame clones alone and lacks a portion of them. Here the sample spans some 10,000 clones, around 78% being singletons. The source material was CD4+ or CD8+ T cells sorted from blood, sampled in a trial of the OX40 agonist ivuxolimab. Source of these receptors: an adult with an advanced solid tumor such as melanoma, head and neck, liver or kidney cancer. CDR3s include the opening cysteine and the closing phenylalanine or tryptophan. A D gene is named only where the DNA matches it firmly. Size is stated for part of the rows, as once, few or many counts, or as a class when the clone is expanded.

size: -; V: TRBV7-8; J: TRBJ1-2; D: -; DNA: TGTGCCAGCAGCTTAGAAGACAGGAGAGATGGCTACACCTTC; CDR3: CASSLEDRRDGYTF
size: -; V: TRBV5-4; J: TRBJ2-7; D: TRBD1; DNA: TGTGCCAGCAGCGGGGACAGGGGATTGCAGTACTTC; CDR3: CASSGDRGLQYF
size: -; V: TRBV14; J: TRBJ2-7; D: TRBD1; DNA: TGTGCCAGCAGACGGGACAGCTCCTACGAGCAGTACTTC; CDR3: CASRRDSSYEQYF
size: -; V: TRBV13; J: TRBJ2-7; D: TRBD2; DNA: TGTGCCAGCAGCTTACTAGCGGGATACGAGCAGTACTTC; CDR3: CASSLLAGYEQYF
size: -; V: TRBV11-2; J: TRBJ2-3; D: TRBD2; DNA: TGTGCCAGCAGCTCCGGGCCGGGGGGTTCCACAGATACGCAGTATTTT; CDR3: CASSSGPGGSTDTQYF
size: -; V: TRBV28; J: TRBJ2-3; D: TRBD2; DNA: TGTGCCAGCAGTCCCCCCGCGGGCGGGGGGCCCAAGGATACGCAGTATTTT; CDR3: CASSPPAGGGPKDTQYF
size: -; V: TRBV7-2; J: TRBJ2-3; D: TRBD2; DNA: TGTGCCAGCAGTTTTAGCGGGGGGACAGATACGCAGTATTTT; CDR3: CASSFSGGTDTQYF
size: -; V: TRBV6-6; J: TRBJ1-5; D: -; DNA: TGTGCCAGCAGTCCGGAGTTATATAGCAATCAGCCCCAGCATTTT; CDR3: CASSPELYSNQPQHF
size: -; V: TRBV6-5; J: TRBJ1-5; D: -; DNA: TGTGCCAGCAGTTGGGGGAGCAATCAGCCCCAGCATTTT; CDR3: CASSWGSNQPQHF
size: -; V: TRBV19; J: TRBJ2-7; D: -; DNA: TGTGCCAGTAGTGGTGGGGTCTACGAGCAGTACTTC; CDR3: CASSGGVYEQYF
size: -; V: TRBV4-1; J: TRBJ1-5; D: -; DNA: TGCGCCAGCAGCCATTCGTTGATCGGGAGCCAGCCCCAGCATTTT; CDR3: CASSHSLIGSQPQHF
size: -; V: TRBV6-5; J: TRBJ1-2; D: TRBD1; DNA: TGTGCCAGCAGTAACCCGGGACAGGGGGAGGGCTACACCTTC; CDR3: CASSNPGQGEGYTF
size: -; V: TRBV7-7; J: TRBJ2-6; D: -; DNA: TGTGCTAGCAGCCCCTCTGGGGCCAACGTCCTGACTTTC; CDR3: CASSPSGANVLTF
size: -; V: TRBV9; J: TRBJ2-7; D: -; DNA: TGTGCCAGCAGCGCCTCTACAGGGCCCCTCCACGAGCAGTACTTC; CDR3: CASSASTGPLHEQYF
size: -; V: TRBV4-3; J: TRBJ1-2; D: -; DNA: TGCGCCAGCAGCCAAGGGGGACCTGACAGGTATGGCTACACCTTC; CDR3: CASSQGGPDRYGYTF
size: -; V: TRBV5-4; J: TRBJ2-1; D: TRBD2; DNA: TGTGCCAGCAGGGCGGGGACTAGCTCAGGCAATGAGCAGTTCTTC; CDR3: CASRAGTSSGNEQFF
size: -; V: TRBV7-9; J: TRBJ2-7; D: -; DNA: TGTGCCAGCGGCACCGGGGGGCCGACCTACGAGCAGTACTTC; CDR3: CASGTGGPTYEQYF
size: -; V: TRBV6-5; J: TRBJ2-1; D: -; DNA: TGTGCCAGCAGCTTCGGGCCTCCCGGGTTTTATGAGCAGTTCTTC; CDR3: CASSFGPPGFYEQFF
size: -; V: TRBV28; J: TRBJ1-1; D: -; DNA: TGTGCCAGCACCGTCGGGGTGCGCTACACTGAAGCTTTCTTT; CDR3: CASTVGVRYTEAFF
size: -; V: TRBV2; J: TRBJ1-5; D: -; DNA: TGTGCCAGCCGGCTTAGCTTAAGCGTTCTCAATCAGCCCCAGCATTTT; CDR3: CASRLSLSVLNQPQHF
size: -; V: TRBV7-9; J: TRBJ1-1; D: TRBD1; DNA: TGTGCCAGCAGTCGGGGACAGAACGGATACGCTTTCTTT; CDR3: CASSRGQNGYAFF
size: -; V: TRBV6-6; J: TRBJ1-5; D: TRBD1; DNA: TGTGCCAGCAGTTCGCCGGGACAGGTCCGCAATCAGCCCCAGCATTTT; CDR3: CASSSPGQVRNQPQHF
size: -; V: TRBV5-8; J: TRBJ2-1; D: TRBD1; DNA: TGTGCCAGCAGCCCGGACAGGGGGGTTAATGAGCAGTTCTTC; CDR3: CASSPDRGVNEQFF
size: -; V: TRBV5-8; J: TRBJ2-7; D: TRBD1; DNA: TGTGCCAGCAGCAACAGGGGGCATTACGAGCAGTACTTC; CDR3: CASSNRGHYEQYF
size: -; V: TRBV10-3; J: TRBJ2-7; D: -; DNA: TGTGCCATCAGTGGCCCAGAAAGTTACGAGCAGTACTTC; CDR3: CAISGPESYEQYF
size: -; V: TRBV28; J: TRBJ2-1; D: -; DNA: TGTGCCAGCAGTAACATTCTGGGGGATAGCTCCTACAATGAGCAGTTCTTC; CDR3: CASSNILGDSSYNEQFF
size: -; V: TRBV18; J: TRBJ1-5; D: -; DNA: TGTGCCAGCTCACCGGAAGGCCAGGGGTTTGGTCAGCCCCAGCATTTT; CDR3: CASSPEGQGFGQPQHF
size: -; V: TRBV5-6; J: TRBJ2-1; D: TRBD2; DNA: TGTGCCAGCAGCTTGCTAGCGGGGGGGAACAATGAGCAGTTCTTC; CDR3: CASSLLAGGNNEQFF
size: -; V: TRBV4-1; J: TRBJ2-5; D: -; DNA: TGCGCCAGCAGCCAAGGGTCGGGCACCTTGTACTTC; CDR3: CASSQGSGTLYF
size: few; V: TRBV7-9; J: TRBJ2-2; D: -; DNA: TGTGCCAGCAGCTCATACACCGGGGAGCTGTTTTTT; CDR3: CASSSYTGELFF
size: -; V: TRBV9; J: TRBJ2-1; D: -; DNA: TGTGCCAGCAGCGTAGAGGCCAATGAGCAGTTCTTC; CDR3: CASSVEANEQFF
size: once; V: TRBV5-6; J: TRBJ2-2; D: TRBD1; DNA: TGTGCCAGCAGCTTGGTTCAGGGGGACACCGGGGAGCTGTTTTTT; CDR3: CASSLVQGDTGELFF
size: -; V: TRBV15; J: TRBJ2-7; D: -; DNA: TGTGCCACCAGCAGGGTCGGCAGACCCGACGAGCAGTACTTC; CDR3: CATSRVGRPDEQYF
size: once; V: TRBV19; J: TRBJ1-5; D: -; DNA: TGTGCCAGTAGTATGGGGCTGGGCAGGGATTATCAGCCCCAGCATTTT; CDR3: CASSMGLGRDYQPQHF
size: once; V: TRBV7-9; J: TRBJ2-5; D: TRBD2; DNA: TGTGCCAGCAGCTCGCCGACTAGCGGGGGTCAAGAGACCCAGTACTTC; CDR3: CASSSPTSGGQETQYF
size: once; V: TRBV11-2; J: TRBJ2-7; D: -; DNA: TGTGCCAGCAGCTTGGTCCAGGGGCCCTACGAGCAGTACTTC; CDR3: CASSLVQGPYEQYF
size: -; V: TRBV7-8; J: TRBJ2-7; D: -; DNA: TGTGCCAGCAGCGCTTCCTACGAGCAGTACTTC; CDR3: CASSASYEQYF
size: few; V: TRBV11-3; J: TRBJ1-6; D: TRBD1; DNA: TGTGCCAGCAGCTTCAGGGGGCATAATTCACCCCTCCACTTT; CDR3: CASSFRGHNSPLHF
size: -; V: TRBV7-6; J: TRBJ2-1; D: TRBD2; DNA: TGTGCCAGCAGCTACTCCGGGACTAGCGGGGTCTCCTACAATGAGCAGTTCTTC; CDR3: CASSYSGTSGVSYNEQFF
size: few; V: TRBV7-9; J: TRBJ2-5; D: -; DNA: TGTGCCAGCCGCCCAGATGTGGGCTCCCAAGAGACCCAGTACTTC; CDR3: CASRPDVGSQETQYF
size: few; V: TRBV11-2; J: TRBJ2-3; D: -; DNA: TGTGCCAGCAGCTTTACGGATACGCAGTATTTT; CDR3: CASSFTDTQYF
size: -; V: TRBV11-2; J: TRBJ2-6; D: -; DNA: TGTGCCAGCATTGGGGCCAACGTCCTGACTTTC; CDR3: CASIGANVLTF
size: -; V: TRBV29-1; J: TRBJ2-1; D: TRBD2; DNA: TGCAGCGTTGAAGGAGCGGGGGGGCTCAATGAGCAGTTCTTC; CDR3: CSVEGAGGLNEQFF
size: -; V: TRBV2; J: TRBJ2-7; D: -; DNA: TGTGCCAGCAGTGCGGGGCAGCGCACCAACTCCTACGAGCAGTACTTC; CDR3: CASSAGQRTNSYEQYF
size: -; V: TRBV7-6; J: TRBJ1-2; D: -; DNA: TGTGCCAGCAGCTTAGGGGACCTAGCAGACTATGGCTACACCTTC; CDR3: CASSLGDLADYGYTF
size: -; V: TRBV6-6; J: TRBJ2-7; D: -; DNA: TGTGCCAGCAGTTACGATCCCTCCGCTACTTACGAGCAGTACTTC; CDR3: CASSYDPSATYEQYF
size: -; V: TRBV7-9; J: TRBJ2-7; D: -; DNA: TGTGCCAGCAGCCCATCGGACGGCACCTACGAGCAGTACTTC; CDR3: CASSPSDGTYEQYF
size: -; V: TRBV11-2; J: TRBJ1-1; D: -; DNA: TGTGCCACCATGGACGGGAACACTGAAGCTTTCTTT; CDR3: CATMDGNTEAFF